This T cell receptor beta chain was profiled in a study of radiotherapy plus CTLA-4 blockade in lung cancer. Study outcomes and limitations: Response was reportedly best predicted by early blood T cell clone dynamics, with interferon-beta.

With regard to this clone: Its antigen is unknown.

Clones were sequenced by immunoSEQ multiplex PCR, and TCRdb holds only the in-frame ones, with some missing. The data hold about 73,000 clones, with around nine tenths observed a single time. The CDR3 consists of 14 residues. Germline lookup yields CDR1 SGDLS and CDR2 YYNGEE. V dropped 0 bases and J dropped 2 bases, with 8 bases sitting between them. Patients in the study, people with chemo-refractory metastatic non-small-cell lung cancer, received focal radiation plus ipilimumab CTLA-4 blockade. Source: peripheral blood, taken from a patient treated with radiotherapy plus ipilimumab. This TCR came from a human donor with non-small cell lung cancer that progressed on radiotherapy plus ipilimumab. The V gene is TRBV9, the J gene TRBJ1-1; unclear D gene. As DNA, the CDR3 is TGTGCCAGCAGCGTAGGCGCAGTAAACACTGAAGCTTTCTTT. It is translated as CASSVGAVNTEAFF.